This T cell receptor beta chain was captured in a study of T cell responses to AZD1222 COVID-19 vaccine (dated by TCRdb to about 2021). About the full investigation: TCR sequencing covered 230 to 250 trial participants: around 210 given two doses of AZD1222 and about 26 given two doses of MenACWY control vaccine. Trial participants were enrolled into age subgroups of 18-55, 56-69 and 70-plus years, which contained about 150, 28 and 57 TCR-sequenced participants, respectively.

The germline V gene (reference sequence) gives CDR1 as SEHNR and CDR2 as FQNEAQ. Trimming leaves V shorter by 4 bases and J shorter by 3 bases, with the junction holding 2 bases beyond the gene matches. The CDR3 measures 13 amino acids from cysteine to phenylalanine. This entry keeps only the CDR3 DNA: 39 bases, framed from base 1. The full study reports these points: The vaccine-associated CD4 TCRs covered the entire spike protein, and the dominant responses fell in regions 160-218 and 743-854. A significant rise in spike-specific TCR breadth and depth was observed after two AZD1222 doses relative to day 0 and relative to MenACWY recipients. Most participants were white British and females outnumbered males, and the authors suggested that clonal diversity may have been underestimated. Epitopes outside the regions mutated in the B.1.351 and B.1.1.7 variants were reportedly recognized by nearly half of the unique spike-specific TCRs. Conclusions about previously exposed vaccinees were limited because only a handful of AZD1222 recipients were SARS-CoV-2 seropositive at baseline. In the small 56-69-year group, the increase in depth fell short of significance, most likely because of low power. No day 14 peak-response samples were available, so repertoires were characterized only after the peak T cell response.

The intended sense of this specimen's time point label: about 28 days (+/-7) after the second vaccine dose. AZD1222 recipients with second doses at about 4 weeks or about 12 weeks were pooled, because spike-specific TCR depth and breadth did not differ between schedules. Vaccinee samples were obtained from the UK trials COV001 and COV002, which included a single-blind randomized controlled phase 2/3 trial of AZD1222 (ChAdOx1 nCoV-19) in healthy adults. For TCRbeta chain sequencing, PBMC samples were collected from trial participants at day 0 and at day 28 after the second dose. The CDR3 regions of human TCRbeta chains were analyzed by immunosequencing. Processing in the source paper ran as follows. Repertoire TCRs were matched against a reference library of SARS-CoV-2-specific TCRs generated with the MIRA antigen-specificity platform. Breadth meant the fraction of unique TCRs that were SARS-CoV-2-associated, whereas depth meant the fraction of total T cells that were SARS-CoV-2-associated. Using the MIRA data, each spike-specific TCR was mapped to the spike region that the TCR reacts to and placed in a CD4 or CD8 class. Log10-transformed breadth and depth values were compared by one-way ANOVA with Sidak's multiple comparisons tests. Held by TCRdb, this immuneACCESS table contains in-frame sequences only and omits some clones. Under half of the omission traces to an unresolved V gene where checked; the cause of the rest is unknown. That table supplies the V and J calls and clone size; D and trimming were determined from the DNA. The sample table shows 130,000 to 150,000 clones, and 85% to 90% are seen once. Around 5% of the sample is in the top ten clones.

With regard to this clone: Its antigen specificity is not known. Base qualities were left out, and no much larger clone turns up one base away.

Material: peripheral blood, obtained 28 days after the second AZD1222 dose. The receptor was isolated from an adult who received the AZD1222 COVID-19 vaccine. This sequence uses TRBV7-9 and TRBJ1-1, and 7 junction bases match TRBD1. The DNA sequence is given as TGTGCCAGCAGCTCCGACAGGGACACTGAAGCTTTCTTT. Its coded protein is CASSSDRDTEAFF.